What follows are 5 T cell receptor beta chains derived from one specimen sequenced in a study of spatial heterogeneity in lung cancer. From the 5' RACE reads, TCRdb called clonotypes with MiXCR, one entry per CDR3 protein. The repertoire holds 110,000 or so distinct CDR3 sequences, with 10% to 14% as singletons. Time point given: blood at routine non-recurrence follow-up after resection. The sequenced sample was PBMCs, obtained at follow-up. Receptor source: a female donor with early-stage non-small cell lung cancer.

The V gene is TRBV27, the J gene TRBJ2-3; the D call may be TRBD1 or TRBD2 (5 bases each). The CDR3 is 14 amino acids. Germline lookup yields CDR1 MNHEY and CDR2 SMNVEV (reference sequence). Trimming cost V 10 bases and J 2 bases, with 16 bases left between them. CDR3 in amino acids: CAIRDVAPTDTQYF. The CDR3 nucleotides are TGTGCCATCAGGGACGTAGCTCCCACAGATACGCAGTATTTT.

This clonotype came up a few times. The chain links TRBV19 to TRBJ2-3; 10 positions agree with TRBD2. With V trimmed by 5 bases and J by 3 bases, 11 bases remained unmatched. The CDR3 runs 17 residues. Germline CDR1 reads LNHDA; CDR2 reads SQIVND (reference sequence). The chain's CDR3 is CASSGSTGLARTDTQYF. The CDR3 bases are TGTGCCAGTAGTGGCTCGACGGGACTAGCGAGAACAGATACGCAGTATTTT.

V and J are TRBV12-3 or TRBV12-4 and TRBJ2-6; D unclear. V lost 7 bases, J lost 0 bases, and 10 bases lay in between. The CDR3 loop spans 15 amino acids. CDR3 sequence reads: CASTIRNSGANVLTF. CDR3 bases: TGTGCCAGCACGATCAGGAACTCTGGGGCCAACGTCCTGACTTTC.

This clonotype was found a few times. The rearrangement joins TRBV29-1 to TRBJ1-1, with D hard to call. The CDR3 contains 12 residues. Trimming pared 4 bases from V and 2 bases from J, leaving 8 bases between. Germline CDR1 and CDR2: SQVTM and ANQGSEA. In DNA, the CDR3 is TGCAGCGTTGCGGCCTTAAACACTGAAGCTTTCTTT. Its translation is CSVAALNTEAFF.

The genes are TRBV29-1 and TRBJ1-5; D ambiguous. Germline CDR1 SQVTM, CDR2 ANQGSEA. V was shortened by 6 bases and J by 3 bases, with 15 bases between the two germline ends. This CDR3 is built from 14 residues. DNA for the CDR3: TGCAGCGTGGACTTCGGACGAGACAATCAGCCCCAGCATTTT. It yields the protein CSVDFGRDNQPQHF.